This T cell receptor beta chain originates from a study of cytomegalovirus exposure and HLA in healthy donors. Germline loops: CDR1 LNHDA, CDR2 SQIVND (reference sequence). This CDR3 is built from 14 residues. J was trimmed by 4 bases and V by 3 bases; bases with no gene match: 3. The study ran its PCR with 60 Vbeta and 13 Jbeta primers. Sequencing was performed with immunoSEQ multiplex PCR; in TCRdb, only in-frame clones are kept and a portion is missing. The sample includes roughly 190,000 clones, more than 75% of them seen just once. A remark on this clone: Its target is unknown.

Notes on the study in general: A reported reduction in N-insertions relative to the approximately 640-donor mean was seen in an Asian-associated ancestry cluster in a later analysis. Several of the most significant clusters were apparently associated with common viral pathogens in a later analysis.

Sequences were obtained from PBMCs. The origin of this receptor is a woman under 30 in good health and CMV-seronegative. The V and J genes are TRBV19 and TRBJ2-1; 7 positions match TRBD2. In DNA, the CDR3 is TGTGCCAGTAGTATCGGGACTACTTACAATGAGCAGTTCTTC. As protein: CASSIGTTYNEQFF.